This TCR beta chain was recovered during a study of CD8+CD57+ T cells in acquired aplastic anemia. The patients chosen for sequencing had shown expansion of CD8+CD57+ cells (detected by flow cytometry). There was no therapy given to any patient before the blood sampling took place. The CDR3 contains 17 residues. Germline-derived CDR1 and CDR2 are SNHLY and FYNNEI. Genomic DNA templated the TCR beta VDJ and CDR3 profiling. TCRdb processed the reads anew with MiXCR; each CDR3 protein has one entry. This table holds under 500,000 distinct CDR3 sequences, approximately 32% found once. This receptor was identified in a human donor with aplastic anemia. The rearrangement joins TRBV2 to TRBJ2-7; 10 bases fit TRBD2. The better agreement between TRBJ2-1 and the DNA end casts doubt on the J call. The material sequenced was sorted CD4+, CD8+, or CD8+CD57+ T cells (not recorded which) from PBMCs. The CDR3 region has the DNA TGTGCCAGCAGCCAGGCGAACTTAGCGGGGGGCCTCAATGAGCAGTTCTTC. This codes for CASSQANLAGGLNEQFF.